The rows below give T cell receptor beta chains drawn from one sample of a study of long-term antiretroviral therapy in people with HIV. Some clones are missing from TCRdb's copy, which holds only in-frame ones; the method was immunoSEQ multiplex PCR. The data show 30,000 to 40,000 clones, roughly 85% seen once. The sample here was unsorted PBMCs, taken around 3.3 years after starting antiretroviral therapy. The receptors come from a young man with HIV. Each CDR3 is given with its conserved first and last residue. The D gene is left open where the match is weak. A row's size may be missing; if present it is once, few, many or a size class.

d_call clone_size j_call v_call cdr3_aa cdr3_nt
NA NA TRBJ2-5 TRBV19 CASSKSGGETQYF TGTGCCAGTAGTAAGTCCGGGGGCGAGACCCAGTACTTC
TRBD1 NA TRBJ1-1 TRBV5-1 CASSLVWTGRKDTEAFF TGCGCCAGCAGCTTGGTATGGACAGGTAGGAAGGACACTGAAGCTTTCTTT
NA NA TRBJ1-4 TRBV6-6 CASSPRTNEKLFF TGTGCCAGCAGTCCAAGGACTAATGAAAAACTGTTTTTT
NA NA TRBJ1-1 TRBV11-3 CASSPSRGNTEAFF TGTGCCAGCAGCCCCTCTAGGGGTAACACTGAAGCTTTCTTT
NA few TRBJ1-1 TRBV5-6 CASSPSAGTEAFF TGTGCCAGCAGCCCCTCCGCGGGCACTGAAGCTTTCTTT
NA NA TRBJ1-1 TRBV27 CASSPVGIPRAFF TGTGCCAGCAGTCCAGTGGGCATTCCCAGAGCTTTCTTT
NA NA TRBJ2-2 TRBV19 CASQGGTGELFF TGTGCCAGTCAGGGGGGCACCGGGGAGCTGTTTTTT
TRBD1 NA TRBJ2-7 TRBV11-2 CASSLDRGPHEQYF TGTGCCAGCAGCTTGGACAGGGGGCCCCACGAGCAGTACTTC
TRBD1 NA TRBJ1-2 TRBV5-5 CASSLAGQGNYGYTF TGTGCCAGCAGCTTGGCCGGACAGGGGAACTATGGCTACACCTTC
TRBD1 NA TRBJ1-4 TRBV14 CASSRQGETNEKLFF TGTGCCAGCAGCCGACAGGGGGAGACTAATGAAAAACTGTTTTTT
NA NA TRBJ1-2 TRBV28 CASSLTVGGTYGYTF TGTGCCAGCAGTTTAACGGTGGGGGGGACATATGGCTACACCTTC
TRBD2 once TRBJ2-7 TRBV11-2 CASSRGLAGLYEQYF TGTGCCAGCAGCCGGGGACTAGCGGGCCTCTACGAGCAGTACTTC
NA NA TRBJ2-7 TRBV7-9 CASSLVGRLYEQYF TGTGCCAGCAGCTTAGTAGGACGTCTCTACGAGCAGTACTTC
NA NA TRBJ1-2 TRBV18 CASSPQIPTAAYGYTF TGTGCCAGCTCACCCCAGATACCCACGGCAGCCTATGGCTACACCTTC
NA NA TRBJ2-1 TRBV18 CASSPLRYNEQFF TGTGCCAGCTCACCATTGAGGTACAATGAGCAGTTCTTC
TRBD2 few TRBJ2-1 TRBV7-3 CASSLSGGEGNEQFF TGTGCCAGCAGCCTGAGCGGGGGTGAGGGCAATGAGCAGTTCTTC
TRBD2 NA TRBJ2-3 TRBV7-2 CASSLRGTSGVEDTQYF TGTGCCAGCAGTCTTAGGGGGACTAGCGGAGTAGAAGATACGCAGTATTTT
NA NA TRBJ2-2 TRBV7-6 CASSLAVGRTGELFF TGTGCCAGCAGCTTAGCGGTCGGGCGCACCGGGGAGCTGTTTTTT
TRBD1 NA TRBJ1-1 TRBV18 CASSPRTGEAFF TGTGCCAGCTCACCCAGGACAGGGGAAGCTTTCTTT
NA NA TRBJ1-2 TRBV27 CASSLFHAGPYGYTF TGTGCCAGCAGTTTATTTCACGCCGGCCCCTATGGCTACACCTTC
NA few TRBJ1-6 TRBV7-6 CASSLAKSPLHF TGTGCCAGCAGCTTAGCCAAATCACCCCTCCACTTT
NA once TRBJ2-7 TRBV6-6 CASSFPGGGSDEQYF TGTGCCAGCAGTTTTCCAGGGGGGGGCTCAGACGAGCAGTACTTC
NA few TRBJ2-3 TRBV7-6 CASSLRGGSLVTDTQYF TGTGCCAGCAGCTTAAGGGGTGGATCCCTCGTCACAGATACGCAGTATTTT
NA NA TRBJ2-7 TRBV7-9 CASSPTRDRRGEQYF TGTGCCAGCAGCCCGACCCGAGACCGGCGAGGTGAGCAGTACTTC
TRBD1 NA TRBJ1-2 TRBV28 CASSLQGYGYTF TGTGCCAGCAGTCTACAGGGGTATGGCTACACCTTC
NA NA TRBJ1-1 TRBV25-1 CASSGGLAMNTEAFF TGTGCCAGCAGTGGGGGGTTGGCCATGAACACTGAAGCTTTCTTT
NA NA TRBJ2-7 TRBV11-3 CASSPGTNYEQYF TGTGCCAGCAGCCCGGGGACAAACTACGAGCAGTACTTC
TRBD1 NA TRBJ2-7 TRBV7-9 CASTGTEGTFEQYF TGTGCCAGCACAGGGACAGAGGGGACGTTCGAGCAGTACTTC
TRBD2 NA TRBJ2-7 TRBV18 CASSPGTSGRYEQYF TGTGCCAGCTCACCCGGGACTAGCGGGAGATACGAGCAGTACTTC
NA NA TRBJ2-1 TRBV13 CASSSNEQFF TGTGCCAGCAGCTCTAATGAGCAGTTCTTC
TRBD1 NA TRBJ2-3 TRBV18 CASSPGTGGTDTQYF TGTGCCAGCTCACCGGGGACAGGGGGCACAGATACGCAGTATTTT
NA NA TRBJ2-7 TRBV4-2 CASSQGRQSYEQYF TGTGCCAGCAGCCAGGGACGGCAGTCCTACGAGCAGTACTTC
NA NA TRBJ1-1 TRBV28 CASSLGAFTEAFF TGTGCCAGCAGTTTGGGGGCATTCACTGAAGCTTTCTTT
TRBD2 NA TRBJ2-1 TRBV29-1 CSVDGGGALNYNEQFF TGCAGCGTTGACGGCGGGGGGGCCCTAAACTACAATGAGCAGTTCTTC
NA NA TRBJ2-7 TRBV27 CASSFSQARSTYEQYF TGTGCCAGCAGTTTTTCACAGGCCCGCTCCACCTACGAGCAGTACTTC
NA NA TRBJ1-2 TRBV7-9 CASSSQWTENYGYTF TGTGCCAGCAGCTCCCAATGGACGGAGAACTATGGCTACACCTTC
NA NA TRBJ2-7 TRBV5-1 CASSSQLGRDYEQYF TGCGCCAGCAGCTCGCAGTTAGGACGGGACTACGAGCAGTACTTC
TRBD1 NA TRBJ2-1 TRBV27 CASRSGQWTALFF TGTGCCAGCAGATCGGGACAGTGGACCGCGTTGTTCTTC
NA NA TRBJ2-3 TRBV27 CASSLAGTDTQYF TGTGCCAGCAGTTTAGCGGGGACAGATACGCAGTATTTT
TRBD1 NA TRBJ1-4 TRBV4-1 CAGGTGDEKLFF TGCGCCGGGGGGACAGGGGACGAAAAACTGTTTTTT
TRBD2 NA TRBJ2-3 TRBV5-8 CASSSQLAGLTDTQYF TGTGCCAGCAGCTCCCAACTAGCGGGGCTCACAGATACGCAGTATTTT
TRBD2 NA TRBJ2-7 TRBV27 CASSSSGRGSYEQYF TGTGCCAGCAGTTCTAGCGGGAGAGGTTCCTACGAGCAGTACTTC
TRBD1 NA TRBJ1-5 TRBV28 CASSLTGTANQPQHF TGTGCCAGCAGTTTAACCGGGACAGCTAATCAGCCCCAGCATTTT
NA NA TRBJ1-1 TRBV28 CASRVGLLTTEAFF TGTGCCAGCAGGGTGGGACTCCTAACGACTGAAGCTTTCTTT